A single sample is the source of the 26 T cell receptor beta chains below, sequenced in a study of OX40 agonist ivuxolimab in advanced cancers. Sequencing was performed with immunoSEQ multiplex PCR; in TCRdb, only in-frame clones are kept and a portion is missing. The sample has some 49,000 clones; about 82% are singletons. Specimen: CD4+ or CD8+ T cells sorted from blood, collected in a trial of the OX40 agonist ivuxolimab. The receptors shown here come from an adult with an advanced solid tumor such as melanoma, head and neck, liver or kidney cancer.

V usage is TRBV27 and J usage is TRBJ2-2, with 7 bases matching TRBD2. CDR3 size: 15 residues. Germline assignment: CDR1 MNHEY and CDR2 SMNVEV (reference sequence). V lost 4 bases to trimming and J lost 0 bases; unmatched junction nucleotides: 2. CDR3 DNA sequence: TGTGCCAGCAGTTGGGGGGGGTCGAACACCGGGGAGCTGTTTTTT. Its translation is CASSWGGSNTGELFF.

The chain joins TRBV19 to TRBJ2-2; D remains unclear. V lost 5 bases and J lost 7, with 17 bases in between. In germline, CDR1 is LNHDA, CDR2 SQIVND (reference sequence). This CDR3 has 15 residues. The CDR3 loop is CASSSRRQPGGELFF. The CDR3 region has the DNA TGTGCCAGTAGTTCCCGGCGGCAGCCCGGCGGGGAGCTGTTTTTT.

V and J are TRBV11-2 and TRBJ2-7; D ambiguous. V lost 2 bases and J 3 bases, leaving 5 bases between the germline ends. The CDR3 spans 12 residues. CDR1 SGHAT and CDR2 FQNNGV come from the germline V gene. CDR3: CASSLPGYEQYF. CDR3 DNA sequence: TGTGCCAGCAGCTTACCCGGCTACGAGCAGTACTTC.

This clone occurred a few times. The gene calls are TRBV11-3 and TRBJ2-1; TRBD2 matches at 10 bases. There are 15 residues in the CDR3. The V gene's germline CDR1 is SGHNT and CDR2 YENEEA. V gave up 5 bases and J gave up 1 base; unmatched junction bases: 2. The chain's CDR3 is CASSQLAGSYNEQFF. For the CDR3, the DNA is TGTGCCAGCAGCCAACTAGCGGGGTCCTACAATGAGCAGTTCTTC. The full variable domain, with the rest looked up from reference TRBV11-3 and TRBJ2-1, is EAGVVQSPRYKIIEKKQPVAFWCNPISGHNTLYWYLQNLGQGPELLIRYENEEAVDDSQLPKDRFSAERLKGVDSTLKIQPAELGDSAVYLCASSQLAGSYNEQFFGPGTRLTVL.

In its sample, this clone was seen once. The chain recombines TRBV10-3 with TRBJ1-2; D is undetermined. The length of the CDR3 is 12 residues. Germline lookup yields CDR1 ENHRY and CDR2 SYGVKD. The V gene lost 9 bases and the J gene lost 3 bases, with 11 bases spanning the gap. The CDR3: CAIEGADYGYTF. The CDR3 region has the DNA TGTGCCATAGAGGGAGCTGACTATGGCTACACCTTC.

The chain carries TRBV30 and TRBJ1-2; 7 bases are shared with TRBD1. Unmatched junction bases numbered 8, after V lost 3 bases and J lost 4 bases. From germline, CDR1 is GTSNPN and CDR2 SVGIG (reference sequence). The CDR3 has 14 residues. The CDR3 region is CAWRDTGTVYGYTF. The CDR3 region has the DNA TGTGCCTGGAGGGATACCGGGACAGTCTATGGCTACACCTTC.

V and J are TRBV5-8 and TRBJ2-7; 7 nucleotides match TRBD2. Germline loops: CDR1 SGHTS, CDR2 YDEGEE. The CDR3 consists of 16 residues. The junction had 14 bases not matched to a gene; V was cut back by 6 bases and J by 2 bases. The CDR3 DNA is TGTGCCAGCATCCCCCCTCCGGGGGGTATGGCCTACGAGCAGTACTTC. Residues: CASIPPPGGMAYEQYF.

V gene TRBV28 combines with J gene TRBJ1-5; perhaps TRBD1 as D (6 bases). Germline V gene sequence: CDR1 MDHEN, CDR2 SYDVKM. V lost 3 bases, J lost 6 bases, and 21 bases lay in between. The CDR3 consists of 17 residues. The CDR3 nucleotides read TGTGCCAGCAGTTTTTACCCGGGGACGGGAGGGGGTCAGCCCCAGCATTTT. It encodes CASSFYPGTGGGQPQHF. The entire variable domain, with the rest obtained from reference TRBV28 and TRBJ1-5, is as follows: DVKVTQSSRYLVKRTGEKVFLECVQDMDHENMFWYRQDPGLGLRLIYFSYDVKMKEKGDIPEGYSVSREKKERFSLILESASTNQTSMYLCASSFYPGTGGGQPQHFGDGTRLSIL.

The chain carries TRBV7-2 and TRBJ1-4; TRBD1 matches 7 bases. The V and J ends lost 3 bases and 4 bases, in that order; junction bases with no gene match: 14. The CDR3 consists of 18 residues. CDR1 SGHTA and CDR2 FQGNSA come from the germline V gene. The CDR3 region is CASSLTGQERRRNEKLFF. The CDR3, as DNA: TGTGCCAGCAGCTTGACTGGACAGGAAAGGCGGCGTAATGAAAAACTGTTTTTT.

The V call is TRBV15, the J call TRBJ2-4; 7 positions agree with TRBD2. The CDR3 spans 13 residues. V shed 7 bases and J 5 bases; nucleotides not matched to a gene: 5. The germline gives CDR1 LNHNV, CDR2 YYDKDF (reference sequence). CDR3 nucleotides: TGTGCCACCAAACTAGCGCACCAAAACATTCAGTACTTC. Its protein is CATKLAHQNIQYF.

The V gene is TRBV7-3, the J gene TRBJ1-2; TRBD1 agrees at 8 bases. The CDR3 has 14 residues. Germline CDR1 reads SGHTA; CDR2 reads FQGTGA. The junction had 18 bases not matched to a gene; V was cut back by 8 bases and J by 13 bases. The CDR3 spells CASGTYPGTGATTF. The CDR3 nucleotides are TGTGCCAGCGGCACCTACCCCGGGACAGGCGCGACCACCTTC. The full variable domain, completed using reference TRBV7-3 and TRBJ1-2, is GAGVSQTPSNKVTEKGKYVELRCDPISGHTALYWYRQSLGQGPEFLIYFQGTGAADDSGLPNDRFFAVRPEGSVSTLKIQRTERGDSAVYLCASGTYPGTGATTFGSGTRLTVV.

This sequence joins TRBV29-1 and TRBJ2-1; the D gene is possibly TRBD1 (5 bases). The CDR3 runs 11 residues. Deletions cut 3 bases from V and 6 bases from J, with 6 bases between. Germline values: CDR1 SQVTM, CDR2 ANQGSEA. The CDR3 nucleotides read TGCAGCGTTGACAGGGCCAATGAGCAGTTCTTC. This sequence encodes CSVDRANEQFF.

This clone was counted a few times. The chain couples TRBV19 to TRBJ1-1, with a tentative D call TRBD1 (5 bases). CDR1 and CDR2 from the germline V gene are LNHDA and SQIVND (reference sequence). The length of the CDR3 is 14 residues. V was clipped by 7 bases and J by 4 bases, with 16 bases between them. The CDR3 sequence is CASTFRGLGTEAFF. Here the CDR3 DNA reads TGTGCCAGTACTTTCCGGGGGTTGGGCACTGAAGCTTTCTTT. The variable domain in full, with the rest retrieved from reference TRBV19 and TRBJ1-1, is DGGITQSPKYLFRKEGQNVTLSCEQNLNHDAMYWYRQDPGQGLRLIYYSQIVNDFQKGDIAEGYSVSREKKESFPLTVTSAQKNPTAFYLCASTFRGLGTEAFFGQGTRLTVV.

The chain carries TRBV28 and TRBJ2-1, with D tentatively TRBD1 (6 bases). Trimming took 6 bases from V and 3 from J, leaving 12 bases between them. From germline, CDR1 is MDHEN and CDR2 SYDVKM. This CDR3 contains 14 residues. The DNA of the CDR3 is TGTGCCAGCAGGGGTGCGGACAGCTACAATGAGCAGTTCTTC. Protein: CASRGADSYNEQFF. The variable domain in full, with the rest retrieved from reference TRBV28 and TRBJ2-1, is DVKVTQSSRYLVKRTGEKVFLECVQDMDHENMFWYRQDPGLGLRLIYFSYDVKMKEKGDIPEGYSVSREKKERFSLILESASTNQTSMYLCASRGADSYNEQFFGPGTRLTVL.

The chain couples TRBV2 to TRBJ1-4; D is undetermined. Between the trimmed V and J ends, which lost 6 bases and 8 bases, there was a span of 16 bases. This CDR3 is built from 14 residues. Germline values: CDR1 SNHLY, CDR2 FYNNEI. CDR3 nucleotide sequence: TGTGCCAGCAGAACTCAAGGGCTTGACGAAAAACTGTTTTTT. It yields the protein CASRTQGLDEKLFF.

The chain has TRBV19 and TRBJ2-1; TRBD1 is a possible D gene (6 bases). This CDR3 is 15 amino acids long. V was clipped by 2 bases and J by 0 bases, with 8 bases between them. Germline CDR1 is LNHDA and CDR2 is SQIVND (reference sequence). In nucleotides, the CDR3 is TGTGCCAGTAGTATATGGGGGCCCTCCTACAATGAGCAGTTCTTC. This codes for CASSIWGPSYNEQFF.

The rearrangement uses TRBV7-2 and TRBJ2-2, with D unresolved. CDR3 length equals 13 residues. Trimming shortened V by 5 bases and J by 8 bases, and 12 bases separated the two germline ends. Germline CDR1 SGHTA, CDR2 FQGNSA. Here the CDR3 DNA reads TGTGCCAGCAGCCCCCCACGGACGGGGGAGCTGTTTTTT. It encodes CASSPPRTGELFF.

V and J are TRBV7-2 and TRBJ1-3; D not certain. The CDR3 is 13 amino acids. The V end was cut by 1 base, the J end by 3 bases, with 4 bases between. CDR1 SGHTA and CDR2 FQGNSA come from the germline V gene. The CDR3 is CASSLVGGNTIYF. CDR3 nucleotide sequence: TGTGCCAGCAGCTTAGTTGGTGGAAACACCATATATTTT.

This chain joins TRBV4-1 and TRBJ1-1; the match to TRBD1 covers 8 bases. The germline gives CDR1 MGHRA, CDR2 YSYEKL. CDR3 length: 20 residues. V lost 2 bases and J lost 4; bases outside the gene matches: 21. The CDR3 reads CASSQRNSGQGVGGATEAFF. The CDR3 region has the DNA TGCGCCAGCAGCCAACGTAATTCTGGACAGGGCGTGGGGGGGGCCACTGAAGCTTTCTTT.

The rearrangement joins TRBV7-8 to TRBJ1-2; 7 bases fit TRBD1. Germline lookup yields CDR1 SGHVS and CDR2 FQNEAQ. The CDR3 consists of 15 residues. V lost 5 bases and J lost 3; bases outside the gene matches: 9. The CDR3 sequence: CASSREGGRHYGYTF. The CDR3 DNA reads as TGTGCCAGCAGCCGTGAAGGGGGCAGGCACTATGGCTACACCTTC.

The chain joins TRBV5-1 to TRBJ1-1, with 9 bases aligning to TRBD1. This CDR3 is 15 amino acids long. The germline CDR1 and CDR2 sequences are SGHRS and YFSETQ. The V gene end was trimmed by 0 bases and the J gene end by 4 bases; junction bases not matched to a gene: 4. The CDR3 protein is CASSLGDRAGTEAFF. Written as DNA, the CDR3 is TGCGCCAGCAGCTTGGGGGACAGGGCCGGCACTGAAGCTTTCTTT.

This chain connects TRBV28 to TRBJ2-7; 11 bases match TRBD1. Germline assignment: CDR1 MDHEN and CDR2 SYDVKM. J lost 3 bases, V lost 2 bases, and 15 bases had no gene match. This CDR3 region has 19 residues. The CDR3 DNA follows: TGTGCCAGCAGTTTAACTGGACAGGGGGCCCGGGTAGTCTTCTACGAGCAGTACTTC. Translation: CASSLTGQGARVVFYEQYF.

The chain combines TRBV5-1 with TRBJ2-2; TRBD2 agrees at 9 bases. J was trimmed by 1 base and V by 4 bases; bases with no gene match: 5. Germline V CDR1 and CDR2: SGHRS, YFSETQ. CDR3 size: 16 residues. The DNA of the CDR3 is TGCGCCAGCAGCGCTAGAGCGGGGGGGAACACCGGGGAGCTGTTTTTT. Its protein is CASSARAGGNTGELFF.

The gene calls are TRBV28 and TRBJ2-1, with TRBD2 matching 8 bases. V was clipped by 2 bases and J by 6 bases; unmatched bases: 9. The CDR3 is 16 residues long. Germline V gives CDR1 MDHEN, CDR2 SYDVKM. This CDR3 is CASSLGRGGGLNEQFF. The DNA for the CDR3 is TGTGCCAGCAGTTTAGGTCGGGGGGGCGGGCTCAATGAGCAGTTCTTC.

V gene TRBV28 combines with J gene TRBJ2-7; D is perhaps TRBD1 (6 bases). The V and J ends lost 2 bases and 6 bases respectively, with 14 bases between them. Germline CDR1 MDHEN, CDR2 SYDVKM. This CDR3 has 14 amino acids. CDR3 DNA sequence: TGTGCCAGCAGTTTACCGACAGGTTATTCCGAGCAGTACTTC. Protein sequence: CASSLPTGYSEQYF.

This clone has just a few counts. The chain combines TRBV7-8 with TRBJ2-7, with 8 bases lining up with TRBD1. With V trimmed by 5 bases and J by 4 bases, 10 bases remained unmatched. The length of the CDR3 is 15 residues. Germline values: CDR1 SGHVS, CDR2 FQNEAQ. CDR3 bases: TGTGCCAGCAGCCCTTACCGACAGGGGAGTTACGAGCAGTACTTC. This gives the protein CASSPYRQGSYEQYF.